This TCR beta chain was observed in a study of STAT3 mutations in large granular lymphocyte leukemia. Study in general: Roughly half the longitudinally sequenced T-LGLL patients had canonical STAT3 mutations. More than half of T-LGLL patients received immunosuppressive therapy.

Deletions cut 0 bases from V and 0 bases from J, with 12 bases between. The CDR3 length is 16 residues. Germline CDR1 SGHVS, CDR2 FQNEAQ. On this clone: Its antigen is not known.

Study-level findings and limits: Every T-cell large granular lymphocyte leukemia patient had at least one immunodominant TCR beta clonotype.

Sequencing was performed with immunoSEQ multiplex PCR; in TCRdb, only in-frame clones are kept and a portion is missing. The data contain some 30,000 clones, 60% to 85% of them singletons. The origin of this receptor is a woman between 50 and 59 years old with T-cell large granular lymphocyte leukemia. Some clones in this sample may be carry-over from other donors' samples. The chain couples TRBV7-8 to TRBJ2-7; D possibly matches TRBD1 or TRBD2 (6 bases each). Sequencing was carried out using peripheral blood mononuclear cells. This CDR3 is CASSLAGGQTSYEQYF. The DNA for the CDR3 is TGTGCCAGCAGCTTAGCGGGAGGACAGACCTCCTACGAGCAGTACTTC.